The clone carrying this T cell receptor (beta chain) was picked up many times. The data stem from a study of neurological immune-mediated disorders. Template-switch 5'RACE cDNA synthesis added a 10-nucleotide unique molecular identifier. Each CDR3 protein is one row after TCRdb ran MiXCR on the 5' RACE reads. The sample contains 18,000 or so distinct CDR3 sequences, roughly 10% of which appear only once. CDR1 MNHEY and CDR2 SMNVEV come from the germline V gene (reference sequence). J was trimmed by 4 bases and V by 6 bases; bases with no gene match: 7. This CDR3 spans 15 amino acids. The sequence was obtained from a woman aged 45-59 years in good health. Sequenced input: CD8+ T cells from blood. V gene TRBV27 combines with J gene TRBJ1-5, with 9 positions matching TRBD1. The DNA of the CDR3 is TGTGCCAGCAGAGTGACAGGGGGACTAAATCAGCCCCAGCATTTT. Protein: CASRVTGGLNQPQHF.